A selection of T cell receptor beta chains follows, all from one sample in a study of beta chain features in type 1 diabetes. Method: immunoSEQ multiplex PCR; TCRdb's copy keeps in-frame clones and lacks some. The sample includes around 500,000 clones, around 10% of them seen just once. Sequencing was carried out using naive CD4+ T cells from blood. Receptor source: a woman aged 18 to 35 in good health. Each CDR3 is given without its conserved first and last residue. A D gene is named only where the DNA matches it firmly.

>TRBJ1-1|TRBD1|TRBV7-3|11
ASSRTGHTEAF
>TRBJ1-2|.|TRBV5-1|13
ASSLSAGQQYGYT
>TRBJ2-1|TRBD2|TRBV7-9|14
ASSLTGLAGFNEQF
>TRBJ2-3|TRBD1|TRBV5-1|12
ASSPGQGKSPQY
>TRBJ1-5|.|TRBV2|13
ASSDLASGNQPQH
>TRBJ1-2|.|TRBV6-5|9
AISESHGYT
>TRBJ2-3|.|TRBV7-9|14
ASSSPKRTSTDTQY
>TRBJ1-1|.|TRBV19|12
ASSITGENTEAF
>TRBJ2-7|.|TRBV14|10
ASSQASTQQY
>TRBJ2-1|.|TRBV19|12
ASRDSRSYNEQF
>TRBJ1-2|.|TRBV7-9|11
ASSPIDSEDYT
>TRBJ2-1|.|TRBV18|10
ASSPGGWTQF
>TRBJ1-2|.|TRBV4-3|12
ASSQDRGRNGYT
>TRBJ1-4|.|TRBV15|14
ATSSYKGRTHEKLF
>TRBJ1-5|TRBD1|TRBV7-2|12
ASSIGQGAKPQH
>TRBJ1-6|.|TRBV9|13
ASSVGRGHNSPLH
>TRBJ2-1|TRBD1|TRBV4-3|14
ASSQYIDRAYNEQF